This entry describes one T cell receptor (beta chain). Its cognate antigen has yet to be identified. Per-base quality was not reported, and no clone a single base away is much larger than it. The protocol used for the library was PCR. Sequencer: Illumina HiSeq 2500. To reduce PCR and sequencing biases, unique molecular identifiers were incorporated into the TCR beta cDNA libraries. Every 1 to 10 million input T cells yielded about 500,000 cDNA molecules, meaning each molecule approximated one T cell. Patient libraries were prepared and sequenced with the same protocol used for the earlier healthy control dataset. Within a given batch, samples were prepared together, multiplexed and sequenced on the same HiSeq lane. In the source study's methods: Raw barcoded reads were processed with MIGEC, and single-read molecular identifier groups were discarded before consensus assembly and CDR3 extraction. Clonotype tables were post-analysed with VDJtools, and diversity was normalized by down-sampling all datasets to the smallest sample size. Repertoire overlap clustering matched CDR3 amino acid but not nucleotide sequences to correct batch-related cross-sample contamination. TCRdb reanalyzed the raw reads on its own, using fastp at Q25 for trimming and MiXCR for clone calling, and kept in-frame beta chains. Rows matching on CDR3 protein sequence are summarized as one entry with the most common DNA and genes. TCRdb, not the original authors, processed these V and J calls. For this sample the table gives 600,000 to 750,000 distinct CDR3 sequences, of which approximately 60% were detected only once. About 11% of the sample comes from the top ten.

This entry is derived from a study of post-analysis software for immune sequencing data (dated by TCRdb to the mid-2010s). Context from the whole study: Disease courses on record covered relapsing-remitting, secondary progressive and progressive-relapsing multiple sclerosis, though some patients had no subtype annotation. A subset of samples was prepared in parallel using single-end sample barcoding, then pooled and co-amplified after Illumina adapter ligation. The multiple sclerosis patient repertoires were compared with approximately 11 previously published healthy control repertoires from donors aged about 6 to 26 years.

To demonstrate the VDJtools post-analysis software, the study profiled TCR beta repertoires from the peripheral blood of about a dozen young patients with multiple sclerosis. The patients with multiple sclerosis were children and adolescents between roughly 6 and 15 years of age. General findings and caveats noted by the study authors: The control group was slightly older than the multiple sclerosis patient group. When samples were clustered directly using the F measure, samples prepared in the same batch co-clustered strongly, which prompted a batch-effect correction. Normalized Chao1 diversity was significantly lower in multiple sclerosis patients than controls, suggesting substantial peripheral T-cell clonal expansion.

The receptor's source is a girl aged 2-10 years with multiple sclerosis. Sequenced sample: blood.

CDR3 region: CSARESGTPKDEQYF. The base sequence is TGCAGTGCTAGAGAGTCCGGGACTCCCAAGGACGAGCAGTACTTC. The chain is encoded by TRBV20-1 joined to TRBJ2-4; the D segment could be TRBD2, given 6 matching bases. The closer fit of TRBJ2-7 to the DNA end suggests the J call may be wrong. Its CDR3 holds 15 amino acids, cysteine through phenylalanine. CDR3 DNA only is kept here, 45 bases in frame from base 1. Per the germline V gene (reference sequence), DFQATT is the CDR1 and SNEGSKA is the CDR2.